The present T cell receptor (beta chain) was sequenced within a study of shared clonotypes between healthy human individuals. Some clones are missing from TCRdb's copy, which holds only in-frame ones; the method was immunoSEQ multiplex PCR. In the table there are some 1,400,000 clones, around 95% of which are singletons. Germline CDR1 is WNHNN and CDR2 is SYGVQD (reference sequence). The V and J ends lost 6 bases and 3 bases, in that order; junction bases with no gene match: 11. There are 16 residues in the CDR3. General observations from the study: Clonotypes that were shared across four donors made up roughly 5% of naive CD4 clonotypes.

A remark on this clone: The antigen is not known.

The sequence came from a man aged 30-40 years in good health. Input material: naive CD4+ T cells sorted from blood. Subset meaning: CD45RA+ positively selected. The chain recombines TRBV10-1 with TRBJ2-3; 8 nucleotides match TRBD2. The CDR3, as DNA: TGCGCCAGCAGCAATAGGGGACTAGAGGGAACAGATACGCAGTATTTT. It yields the protein CASSNRGLEGTDTQYF.